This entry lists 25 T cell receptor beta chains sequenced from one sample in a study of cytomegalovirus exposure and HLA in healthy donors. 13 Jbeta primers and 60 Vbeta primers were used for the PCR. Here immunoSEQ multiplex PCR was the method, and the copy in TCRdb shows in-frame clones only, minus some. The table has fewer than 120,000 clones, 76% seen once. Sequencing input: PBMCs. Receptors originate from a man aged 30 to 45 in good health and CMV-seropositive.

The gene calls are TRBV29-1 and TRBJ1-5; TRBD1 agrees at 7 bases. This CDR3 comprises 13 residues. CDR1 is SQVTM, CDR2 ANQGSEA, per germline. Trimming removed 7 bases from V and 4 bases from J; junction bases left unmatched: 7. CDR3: CSGRGLRNQPQHF. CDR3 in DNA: TGCAGCGGCAGGGGGTTGAGGAATCAGCCCCAGCATTTT.

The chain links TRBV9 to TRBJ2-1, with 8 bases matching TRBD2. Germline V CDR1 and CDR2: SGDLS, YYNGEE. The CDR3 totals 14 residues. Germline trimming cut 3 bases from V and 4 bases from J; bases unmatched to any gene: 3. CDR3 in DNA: TGTGCCAGCAGCGCGGGGGGGGAGTACAATGAGCAGTTCTTC. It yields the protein CASSAGGEYNEQFF.

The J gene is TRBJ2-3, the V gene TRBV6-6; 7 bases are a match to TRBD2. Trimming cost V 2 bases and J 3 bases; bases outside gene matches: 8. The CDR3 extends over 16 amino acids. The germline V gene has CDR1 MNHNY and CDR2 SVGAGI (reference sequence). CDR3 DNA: TGTGCCAGCAGTTACCAACCTCACGGGAGGACAGATACGCAGTATTTT. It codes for CASSYQPHGRTDTQYF.

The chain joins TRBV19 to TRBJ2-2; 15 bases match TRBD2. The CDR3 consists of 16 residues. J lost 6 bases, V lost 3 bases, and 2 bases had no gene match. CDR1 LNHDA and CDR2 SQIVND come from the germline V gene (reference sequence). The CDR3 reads CASSIGLAGGPGELFF. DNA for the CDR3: TGTGCCAGTAGTATCGGACTAGCGGGGGGGCCCGGGGAGCTGTTTTTT.

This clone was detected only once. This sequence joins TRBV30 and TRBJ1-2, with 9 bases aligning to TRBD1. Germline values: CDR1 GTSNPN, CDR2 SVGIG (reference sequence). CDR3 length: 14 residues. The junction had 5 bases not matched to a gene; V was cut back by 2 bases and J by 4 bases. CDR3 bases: TGTGCCTGGAGTACAGACAGGGGGGTCTATGGCTACACCTTC. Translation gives CAWSTDRGVYGYTF.

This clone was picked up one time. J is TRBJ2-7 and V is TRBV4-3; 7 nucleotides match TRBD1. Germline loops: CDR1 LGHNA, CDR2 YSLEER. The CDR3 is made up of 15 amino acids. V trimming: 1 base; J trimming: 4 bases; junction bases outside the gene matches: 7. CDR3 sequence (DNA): TGCGCCAGCAGCCAAGGGGCAGGGACAGCATACGAGCAGTACTTC. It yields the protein CASSQGAGTAYEQYF.

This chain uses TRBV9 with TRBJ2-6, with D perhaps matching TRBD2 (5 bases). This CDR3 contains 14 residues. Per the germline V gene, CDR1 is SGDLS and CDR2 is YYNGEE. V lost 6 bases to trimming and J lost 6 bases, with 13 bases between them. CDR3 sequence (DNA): TGTGCCAGCACGTCAGGAGCGGAGGCCAACGTCCTGACTTTC. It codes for CASTSGAEANVLTF. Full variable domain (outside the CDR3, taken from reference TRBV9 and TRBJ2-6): DSGVTQTPKHLITATGQRVTLRCSPRSGDLSVYWYQQSLDQGLQFLIQYYNGEERAKGNILERFSAQQFPDLHSELNLSSLELGDSALYFCASTSGAEANVLTFGAGSRLTVL.

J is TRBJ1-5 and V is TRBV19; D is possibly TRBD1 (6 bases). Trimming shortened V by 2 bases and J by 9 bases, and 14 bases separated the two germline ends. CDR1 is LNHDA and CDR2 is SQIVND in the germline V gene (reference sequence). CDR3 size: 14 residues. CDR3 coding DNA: TGTGCCAGTAGTATAAGGGACACCGGTCGGCCCCAGCATTTT. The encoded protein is CASSIRDTGRPQHF.

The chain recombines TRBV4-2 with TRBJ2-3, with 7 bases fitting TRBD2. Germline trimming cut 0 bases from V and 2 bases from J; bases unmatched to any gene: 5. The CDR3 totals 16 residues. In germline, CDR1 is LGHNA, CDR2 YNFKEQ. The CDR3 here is CASSQEIGLDTDTQYF. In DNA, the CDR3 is TGTGCCAGCAGCCAAGAGATCGGACTAGACACAGATACGCAGTATTTT.

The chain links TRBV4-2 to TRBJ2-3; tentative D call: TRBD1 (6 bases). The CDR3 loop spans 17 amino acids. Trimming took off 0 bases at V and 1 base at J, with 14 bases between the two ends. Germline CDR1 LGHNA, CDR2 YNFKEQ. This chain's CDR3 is CASSQEVGQHRTDTQYF. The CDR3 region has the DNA TGTGCCAGCAGCCAAGAGGTAGGACAGCATCGCACAGATACGCAGTATTTT.

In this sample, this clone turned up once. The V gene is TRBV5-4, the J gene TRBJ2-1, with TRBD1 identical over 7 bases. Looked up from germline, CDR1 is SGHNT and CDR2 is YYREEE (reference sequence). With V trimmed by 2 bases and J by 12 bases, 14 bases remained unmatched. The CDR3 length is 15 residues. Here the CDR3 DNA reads TGTGCCAGCAGCTTCCGGGACAGCCATAGATTCGGGCAGTTCTTC. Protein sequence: CASSFRDSHRFGQFF.

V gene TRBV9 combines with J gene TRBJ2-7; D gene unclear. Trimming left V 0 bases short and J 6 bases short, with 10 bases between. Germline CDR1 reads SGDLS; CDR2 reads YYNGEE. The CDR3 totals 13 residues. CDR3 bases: TGTGCCAGCAGCGTAGCTACCCGAGGCGAGCAGTACTTC. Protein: CASSVATRGEQYF.

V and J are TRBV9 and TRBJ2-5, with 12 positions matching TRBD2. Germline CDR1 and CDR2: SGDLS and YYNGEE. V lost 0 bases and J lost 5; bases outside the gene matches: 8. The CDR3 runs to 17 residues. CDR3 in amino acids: CASSVGSSGGALETQYF. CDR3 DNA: TGTGCCAGCAGCGTAGGTTCTAGCGGGGGGGCCTTGGAGACCCAGTACTTC.

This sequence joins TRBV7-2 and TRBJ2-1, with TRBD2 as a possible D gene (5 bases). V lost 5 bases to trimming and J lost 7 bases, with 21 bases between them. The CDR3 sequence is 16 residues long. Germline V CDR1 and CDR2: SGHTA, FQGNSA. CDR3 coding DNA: TGTGCCAGCAGCCCGCGACTATTTAAAATGGCTAATGAGCAGTTCTTC. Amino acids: CASSPRLFKMANEQFF.

For the CDR3, the DNA is TGTGCCAGCAGTCCTCTGACACCTTCAGAGACCCAGTACTTC. Its translation: CASSPLTPSETQYF. This chain links TRBV28 with TRBJ2-5, with unresolved D. This CDR3 is built from 14 residues. The germline V gene has CDR1 MDHEN and CDR2 SYDVKM. V dropped 5 bases and J dropped 4 bases, with 14 bases sitting between them.

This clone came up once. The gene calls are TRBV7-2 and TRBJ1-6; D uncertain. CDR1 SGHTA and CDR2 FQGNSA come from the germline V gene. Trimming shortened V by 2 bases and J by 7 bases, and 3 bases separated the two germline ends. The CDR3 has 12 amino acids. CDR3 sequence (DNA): TGTGCCAGCAGCTTAACAAATTCACCCCTCCACTTT. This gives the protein CASSLTNSPLHF.

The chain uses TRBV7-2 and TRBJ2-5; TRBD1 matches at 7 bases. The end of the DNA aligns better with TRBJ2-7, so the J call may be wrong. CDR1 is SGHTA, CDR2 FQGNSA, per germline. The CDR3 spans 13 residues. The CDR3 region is CASSPRGRDEQYF. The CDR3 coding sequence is TGTGCCAGCAGCCCAAGGGGGCGAGACGAGCAGTACTTC.

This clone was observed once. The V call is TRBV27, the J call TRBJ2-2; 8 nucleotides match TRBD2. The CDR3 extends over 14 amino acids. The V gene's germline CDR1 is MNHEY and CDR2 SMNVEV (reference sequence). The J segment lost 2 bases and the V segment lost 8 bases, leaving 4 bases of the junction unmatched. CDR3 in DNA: TGTGCCAGCGGTAGCGGGGCTAACACCGGGGAGCTGTTTTTT. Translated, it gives CASGSGANTGELFF.

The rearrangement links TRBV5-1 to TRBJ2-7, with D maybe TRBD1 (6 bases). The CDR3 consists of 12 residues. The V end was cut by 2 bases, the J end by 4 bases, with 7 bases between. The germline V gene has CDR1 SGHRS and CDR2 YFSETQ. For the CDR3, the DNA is TGCGCCAGCAGCTTTACAGGGTACGAGCAGTACTTC. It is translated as CASSFTGYEQYF.

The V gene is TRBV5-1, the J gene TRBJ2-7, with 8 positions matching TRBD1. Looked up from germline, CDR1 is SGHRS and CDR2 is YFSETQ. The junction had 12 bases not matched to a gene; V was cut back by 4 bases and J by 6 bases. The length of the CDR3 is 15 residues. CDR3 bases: TGCGCCAGCAGCGAAAGGACAGGGACCGCTCGCGAGCAGTACTTC. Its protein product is CASSERTGTAREQYF.

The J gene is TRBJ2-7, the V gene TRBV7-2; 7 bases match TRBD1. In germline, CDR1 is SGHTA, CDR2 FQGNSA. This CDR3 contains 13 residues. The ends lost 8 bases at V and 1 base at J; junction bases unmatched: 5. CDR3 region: CASRTGWSYEQYF. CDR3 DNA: TGTGCCAGCCGGACAGGCTGGTCCTACGAGCAGTACTTC.

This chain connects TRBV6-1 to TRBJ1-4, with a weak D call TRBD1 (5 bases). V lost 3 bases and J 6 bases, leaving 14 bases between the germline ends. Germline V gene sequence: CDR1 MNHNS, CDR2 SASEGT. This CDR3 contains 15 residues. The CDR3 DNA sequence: TGTGCCAGCAGTGAGGAATGGGGAGGGGATGAAAAACTGTTTTTT. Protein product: CASSEEWGGDEKLFF.

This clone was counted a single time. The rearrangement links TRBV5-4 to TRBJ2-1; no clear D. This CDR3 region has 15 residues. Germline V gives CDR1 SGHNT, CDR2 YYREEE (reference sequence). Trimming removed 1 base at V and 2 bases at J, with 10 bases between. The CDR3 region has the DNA TGTGCCAGCAGCTTGTCCGCTATACCCTACAATGAGCAGTTCTTC. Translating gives CASSLSAIPYNEQFF.

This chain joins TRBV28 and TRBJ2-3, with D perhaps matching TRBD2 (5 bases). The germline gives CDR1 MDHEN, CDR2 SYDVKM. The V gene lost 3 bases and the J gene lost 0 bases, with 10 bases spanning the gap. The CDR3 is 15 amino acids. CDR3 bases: TGTGCCAGCAGTTTTAGGAGACTAAGCACAGATACGCAGTATTTT. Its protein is CASSFRRLSTDTQYF.

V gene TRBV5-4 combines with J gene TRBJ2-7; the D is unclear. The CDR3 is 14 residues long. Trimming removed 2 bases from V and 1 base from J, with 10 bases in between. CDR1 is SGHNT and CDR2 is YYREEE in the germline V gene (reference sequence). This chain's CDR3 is CASSFRGSSYEQYF. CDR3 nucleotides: TGTGCCAGCAGCTTTAGAGGTTCATCCTACGAGCAGTACTTC.